A selection of T cell receptor beta chains follows, all from one sample in a study of cytomegalovirus exposure and HLA in healthy donors. Generated by immunoSEQ multiplex PCR, the TCRdb table keeps only in-frame clones and is missing some. The table shows roughly 250,000 clones, with approximately 70% occurring only once. The source material was PBMCs. The source of these receptors is a female donor in good health and CMV-seronegative. The conserved cysteine and the conserved F or W are not part of the CDR3 here.

j_gene: TRBJ1-2; v_gene: TRBV23-1; CDR3aa: ASSQRVGGGTNYGYT
j_gene: TRBJ1-5; v_gene: TRBV2; CDR3aa: ASRTQGSKGNQPQH
j_gene: TRBJ2-5; v_gene: TRBV27; CDR3aa: ASRGSDQGNTGETQY
j_gene: TRBJ1-3; v_gene: TRBV2; CDR3aa: ASRGTGSRGNTIY
j_gene: TRBJ2-3; v_gene: TRBV10-1; CDR3aa: ASSEPLAGVGDTQY
j_gene: TRBJ2-7; v_gene: TRBV5-1; CDR3aa: ASSLGPPDRGLLYEQY
j_gene: TRBJ2-1; v_gene: TRBV5-6; CDR3aa: ASSSGLAGGYNEQF
j_gene: TRBJ2-5; v_gene: TRBV11-3; CDR3aa: ASSSNGLDQETQY
j_gene: TRBJ1-2; v_gene: TRBV7-9; CDR3aa: ASSLHGTPPGYT
j_gene: TRBJ2-3; v_gene: TRBV10-3; CDR3aa: AISESKGQGSTDTQY
j_gene: TRBJ2-4; v_gene: TRBV27; CDR3aa: ASSFQGRDIQY
j_gene: TRBJ1-2; v_gene: TRBV5-5; CDR3aa: ASSLRQGSNYGYT
j_gene: TRBJ1-4; v_gene: TRBV19; CDR3aa: ASSPDRTEKLF
j_gene: TRBJ1-6; v_gene: TRBV5-4; CDR3aa: ASSSGRTYNSPLH
j_gene: TRBJ1-2; v_gene: TRBV15; CDR3aa: ATSRDRGNYGYT
j_gene: TRBJ1-1; v_gene: TRBV28; CDR3aa: ASSFEGLPEAF
j_gene: TRBJ2-7; v_gene: TRBV7-9; CDR3aa: ASSLSRGQQY
j_gene: TRBJ2-3; v_gene: TRBV6-1; CDR3aa: ASSAKGQGVADTQY
j_gene: TRBJ1-2; v_gene: TRBV19; CDR3aa: ASSIDVGFYGYT
j_gene: TRBJ1-1; v_gene: TRBV19; CDR3aa: ASSTAGNTEAF
j_gene: TRBJ1-1; v_gene: TRBV11-2; CDR3aa: ASSLRATGAF
j_gene: TRBJ2-2; v_gene: TRBV10-1; CDR3aa: ASSVRSVGELF
j_gene: TRBJ2-5; v_gene: TRBV15; CDR3aa: ATSRGQGSGETQY
j_gene: TRBJ2-5; v_gene: TRBV7-2; CDR3aa: ASSSGSGRETQY
j_gene: TRBJ1-1; v_gene: TRBV6-5; CDR3aa: ASVGAAEAF
j_gene: TRBJ2-7; v_gene: TRBV14; CDR3aa: ASSQARTGEPYEQY
j_gene: TRBJ1-1; v_gene: TRBV6-5; CDR3aa: ASSLTGGDNTEAF
j_gene: TRBJ1-1; v_gene: TRBV27; CDR3aa: ASSLGTGGFTEAF
j_gene: TRBJ2-7; v_gene: TRBV2; CDR3aa: ASSGDRGQDEQY
j_gene: TRBJ2-1; v_gene: TRBV5-1; CDR3aa: ASSRGGGNEQF
j_gene: TRBJ2-3; v_gene: TRBV11-2; CDR3aa: ASSLIAGGRDTQY
j_gene: TRBJ2-7; v_gene: TRBV11-1; CDR3aa: ASSSASGILSEQY
j_gene: TRBJ1-5; v_gene: TRBV19; CDR3aa: ASSTVSGQGQPQH
j_gene: TRBJ1-4; v_gene: TRBV12-5; CDR3aa: ASGLVAGANEKLF
j_gene: TRBJ2-7; v_gene: TRBV7-3; CDR3aa: ASSATGGEQY
j_gene: TRBJ1-3; v_gene: TRBV11-2; CDR3aa: ASTQAPGNTIY
j_gene: TRBJ2-1; v_gene: TRBV11-2; CDR3aa: ASSWGLAGGYNEQF
j_gene: TRBJ2-3; v_gene: TRBV4-2; CDR3aa: ASSQGGQHTDTQY
j_gene: TRBJ1-4; v_gene: TRBV30; CDR3aa: AWRPTGTGGEKLF
j_gene: TRBJ2-1; v_gene: TRBV6-6; CDR3aa: AINSGTGRNEQF
j_gene: TRBJ2-2; v_gene: TRBV27; CDR3aa: ASSPGTRGTGELF
j_gene: TRBJ2-1; v_gene: TRBV11-3; CDR3aa: ASSSGARDQRQF
j_gene: TRBJ2-7; v_gene: TRBV20-1; CDR3aa: SASQKYEQY
j_gene: TRBJ1-2; v_gene: TRBV6-1; CDR3aa: ASSEESAGTGRNGYT
j_gene: TRBJ2-7; v_gene: TRBV18; CDR3aa: ASSPAIAADYEQY
j_gene: TRBJ2-7; v_gene: TRBV10-2; CDR3aa: ASISGSYEQY
j_gene: TRBJ1-1; v_gene: TRBV6-6; CDR3aa: ASSYTGANTEAF
j_gene: TRBJ2-7; v_gene: TRBV16; CDR3aa: ASSQSIRTSGILGEQY
j_gene: TRBJ2-7; v_gene: TRBV7-2; CDR3aa: ASSLGPGELYEQY
j_gene: TRBJ2-3; v_gene: TRBV5-6; CDR3aa: ASSFLVGVVPPLGTQY
j_gene: TRBJ2-1; v_gene: TRBV5-1; CDR3aa: ASSLEGGPTDEQF